These 8 T cell receptor beta chains were sequenced from one sample in a study of blood T cell repertoires in COVID-19. The table came from immunoSEQ multiplex PCR; TCRdb's copy has only in-frame clones and leaves some out. The sample lists tens of thousands of clones, 85% to 90% occurring once. Source material: peripheral blood. The receptors stem from a human donor in a cohort sampled during active COVID-19.

The V gene is TRBV10-2, the J gene TRBJ2-3; 7 nucleotides agree with TRBD1. Germline V lookup: CDR1 WSHSY, CDR2 SAAADI. V was clipped by 6 bases and J by 0 bases; unmatched bases: 6. This CDR3 is built from 15 residues. The CDR3 nucleotides are TGCGCCAGCAGGCTGGGACAGACCAGCACAGATACGCAGTATTTT. Protein: CASRLGQTSTDTQYF.

This chain links TRBV29-1 with TRBJ2-3, with 9 bases matching TRBD2. Per germline, CDR1 SQVTM and CDR2 ANQGSEA. The CDR3 spans 14 residues. V lost 4 bases, J lost 1 base, and 3 bases stayed unmatched. CDR3 sequence (DNA): TGCAGCGTTGTTCAGCGGGGGGGCACAGATACGCAGTATTTT. Its translation: CSVVQRGGTDTQYF.

The rearrangement uses TRBV7-9 and TRBJ2-7, with D possibly being TRBD2 (6 bases). The CDR3 spans 14 residues. V dropped 8 bases and J dropped 5 bases, with 19 bases sitting between them. Looked up from germline, CDR1 is SEHNR and CDR2 is FQNEAQ (reference sequence). CDR3 protein: CASRTGTPFNEQYF. CDR3 DNA: TGTGCCAGCCGTACCGGGACTCCGTTTAACGAGCAGTACTTC.

The chain is built from TRBV18 and TRBJ2-4; 7 positions agree with TRBD1. V was pared by 3 bases and J by 4 bases, with 12 bases of the junction left unmatched. This CDR3 comprises 17 residues. CDR1 is KGHSH, CDR2 LQKENI, per germline. For the CDR3, the DNA is TGTGCCAGCTCACCTCCTGACAGGGCAATCCTAAAAAACATTCAGTACTTC. Its translation is CASSPPDRAILKNIQYF.

The CDR3 bases are TGTGCCAGCAGCGCCCACGGTCGAAGGGGAGAGACCCAGTACTTC. Protein: CASSAHGRRGETQYF. The gene calls are TRBV7-8 and TRBJ2-5, with D possibly being TRBD1 (5 bases). The V and J ends lost 5 bases and 4 bases respectively, with 17 bases between them. The CDR3 spans 15 residues. Germline loops: CDR1 SGHVS, CDR2 FQNEAQ.

V gene TRBV21-1 combines with J gene TRBJ1-2; no check of the table's D call, TRBD1, against the DNA was made. TRBV21-1 is an annotated pseudogene. The CDR3 has 16 amino acids. CDR3 amino acids: CASSKARDRGGYGYTF. The CDR3 DNA follows: TGTGCCAGCAGCAAAGCGCGGGACAGGGGAGGGTATGGCTACACCTTC.

The chain carries TRBV27 and TRBJ2-7; 8 bases match TRBD2. Germline V gene sequence: CDR1 MNHEY, CDR2 SMNVEV (reference sequence). The CDR3 contains 14 residues. Trimming removed 3 bases from V and 4 bases from J; junction bases left unmatched: 5. CDR3 sequence: CASSFSGSGYEQYF. The CDR3 DNA reads TGTGCCAGCAGTTTCAGCGGGAGTGGGTACGAGCAGTACTTC.

This clone was counted only a few times. The genes are TRBV2 and TRBJ2-1; 9 bases line up with TRBD1. CDR3 size: 12 residues. Germline V gene data show CDR1 as SNHLY and CDR2 as FYNNEI. V lost 8 bases to trimming and J lost 8 bases; unmatched junction nucleotides: 4. CDR3 protein: CASRDRDHEQFF. The CDR3 nucleotides read TGTGCCAGCCGGGACAGGGATCATGAGCAGTTCTTC.